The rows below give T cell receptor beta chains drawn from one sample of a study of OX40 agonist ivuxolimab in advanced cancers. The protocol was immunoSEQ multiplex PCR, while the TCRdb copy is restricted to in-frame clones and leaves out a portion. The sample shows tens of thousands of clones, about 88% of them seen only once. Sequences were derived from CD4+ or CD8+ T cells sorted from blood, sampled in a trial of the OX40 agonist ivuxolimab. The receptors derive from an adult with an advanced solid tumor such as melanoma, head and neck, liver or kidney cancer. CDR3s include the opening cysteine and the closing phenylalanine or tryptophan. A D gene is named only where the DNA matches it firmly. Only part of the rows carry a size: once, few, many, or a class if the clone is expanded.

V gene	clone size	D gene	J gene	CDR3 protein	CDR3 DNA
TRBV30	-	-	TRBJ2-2	CARRHLANTGELFF	TGTGCCCGCAGACATCTCGCGAACACCGGGGAGCTGTTTTTT
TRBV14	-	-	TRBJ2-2	CASSRNPNTGELFF	TGTGCCAGCAGCCGGAACCCGAACACCGGGGAGCTGTTTTTT
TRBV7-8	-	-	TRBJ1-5	CASSSEYSNQPQHF	TGTGCCAGCAGCTCTGAATATAGCAATCAGCCCCAGCATTTT
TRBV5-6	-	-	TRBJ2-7	CASSPVGGSEQYF	TGTGCCAGCAGCCCCGTCGGTGGCTCCGAGCAGTACTTC
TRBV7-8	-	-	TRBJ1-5	CASSLAGPGGNQPQHF	TGTGCCAGCAGCTTAGCCGGCCCAGGGGGCAATCAGCCCCAGCATTTT
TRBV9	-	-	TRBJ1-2	CASSGIITNYGYTF	TGTGCCAGCAGCGGAATTATCACAAACTATGGCTACACCTTC
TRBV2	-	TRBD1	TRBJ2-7	CASSGDRVAYEQYF	TGTGCCAGCAGTGGGGACAGGGTGGCCTACGAGCAGTACTTC
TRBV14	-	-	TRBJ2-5	CASSQDWMEPQYF	TGTGCCAGCAGCCAAGATTGGATGGAGCCGCAGTACTTC
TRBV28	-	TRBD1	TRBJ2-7	CASSSPYRGSSYEQYF	TGTGCCAGCAGTTCGCCGTACAGGGGAAGCTCCTACGAGCAGTACTTC
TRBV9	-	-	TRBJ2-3	CASSVASFTDTQYF	TGTGCCAGCAGCGTAGCGTCGTTCACAGATACGCAGTATTTT
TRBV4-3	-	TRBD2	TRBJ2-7	CASSPSGGTSSYEQYF	TGCGCCAGCAGCCCTTCGGGAGGGACCAGCTCCTACGAGCAGTACTTC
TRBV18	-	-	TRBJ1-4	CASSPPGGDEKLFF	TGTGCCAGCTCACCACCCGGGGGGGATGAAAAACTGTTTTTT
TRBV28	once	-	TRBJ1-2	CASSTGTHGYTF	TGTGCCAGCAGCACCGGGACCCATGGCTACACCTTC
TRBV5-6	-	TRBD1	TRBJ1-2	CASSDQGGIYYGYTF	TGTGCCAGCAGCGATCAGGGGGGGATATATTACGGCTACACCTTC
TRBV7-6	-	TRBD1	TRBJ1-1	CASSLGQGITEAFF	TGTGCCAGCAGCCTTGGACAGGGGATCACTGAAGCTTTCTTT
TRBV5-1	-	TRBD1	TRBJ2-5	CASSLAGQGAGTQYF	TGCGCCAGCAGCTTGGCGGGGCAGGGGGCTGGGACCCAGTACTTC
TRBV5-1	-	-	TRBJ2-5	CASSLGGWGQGGGETQYF	TGCGCCAGCAGCTTGGGAGGATGGGGACAAGGCGGTGGGGAGACCCAGTACTTC
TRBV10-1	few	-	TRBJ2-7	CASSVTPGGEQYF	TGCGCCAGCAGTGTGACGCCTGGGGGCGAGCAGTACTTC
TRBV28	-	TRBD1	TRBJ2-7	CASSPGQSYEQYF	TGTGCCAGCAGTCCGGGACAGTCCTACGAGCAGTACTTC
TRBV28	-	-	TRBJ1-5	CASKMQGPNQPQHF	TGTGCCAGCAAAATGCAGGGACCCAATCAGCCCCAGCATTTT
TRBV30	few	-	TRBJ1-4	CAWNRLENEKLFF	TGTGCCTGGAACCGGCTAGAGAACGAAAAACTGTTTTTT
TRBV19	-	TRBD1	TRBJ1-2	CASSIGGRRTGYYGYTF	TGTGCCAGTAGTATTGGGGGGAGAAGGACAGGGTACTATGGCTACACCTTC
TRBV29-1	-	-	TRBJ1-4	CSVRRLVGGNEKLFF	TGCAGCGTCCGAAGACTGGTGGGGGGAAATGAAAAACTGTTTTTT
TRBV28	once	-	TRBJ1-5	CASSVRGRSNQPQHF	TGTGCCAGCAGCGTAAGGGGAAGAAGCAATCAGCCCCAGCATTTT
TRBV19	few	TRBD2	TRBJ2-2	CASSIQGLAGGLHGGTGELFF	TGTGCCAGTAGTATTCAGGGACTAGCGGGGGGGCTTCATGGTGGCACCGGGGAGCTGTTTTTT
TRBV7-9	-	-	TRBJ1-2	CASSPNPDRPYGYTF	TGTGCCAGCAGCCCCAACCCAGACAGGCCCTATGGCTACACCTTC
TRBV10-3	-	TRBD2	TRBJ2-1	CAIRGLAGADYNEQFF	TGTGCCATCAGGGGACTAGCGGGAGCGGACTACAATGAGCAGTTCTTC
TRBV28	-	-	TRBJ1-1	CASSVGDRDTEAFF	TGTGCCAGCAGTGTGGGCGACCGGGACACTGAAGCTTTCTTT
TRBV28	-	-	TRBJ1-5	CASSLGVNNQPQHF	TGTGCCAGCAGTTTAGGGGTTAACAATCAGCCCCAGCATTTT
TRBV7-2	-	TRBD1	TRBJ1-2	CASSAATGGLGYTF	TGTGCCAGCAGCGCCGCGACAGGGGGCCTTGGCTACACCTTC
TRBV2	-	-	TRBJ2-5	CASSVRASQETQYF	TGTGCCAGCAGTGTTCGAGCCTCACAAGAGACCCAGTACTTC
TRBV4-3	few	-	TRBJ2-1	CASSRGNEQFF	TGCGCCAGCAGCCGGGGCAATGAGCAGTTCTTC
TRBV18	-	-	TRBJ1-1	CASSPLGGGTEAFF	TGTGCCAGCTCACCTCTCGGGGGTGGGACTGAAGCTTTCTTT